This entry describes one T cell receptor beta chain. Antigen unknown. The data were obtained in a study of cytomegalovirus exposure and HLA in healthy donors. Germline CDR1 and CDR2: MNHNY and SVGAGI (reference sequence). Trimming removed 5 bases from V and 3 bases from J; junction bases left unmatched: 1. The CDR3 has 12 residues. Study-wide results and caveats: The analysis excluded some indistinguishable V segments, including TRBV6-2 and TRBV6-3. It was 164 TCR beta chains that were listed as cytomegalovirus-associated.

The PCR was carried out with 60 Vbeta primers and 13 Jbeta primers. Here immunoSEQ multiplex PCR was the method, and the copy in TCRdb shows in-frame clones only, minus some. The profile covers 50,000 or so clones, with over 60% appearing a single time and less than 9.5% taken by the ten largest. Sequences were obtained from PBMCs. This rearrangement joins TRBV6-6 to TRBJ2-7; 7 bases are shared with TRBD1. This TCR was recovered from a woman in her forties or fifties in good health and CMV-seronegative. The CDR3 DNA sequence: TGTGCCAGCAGTCCAGGGGGCTACGAGCAGTACTTC. Translated: CASSPGGYEQYF.